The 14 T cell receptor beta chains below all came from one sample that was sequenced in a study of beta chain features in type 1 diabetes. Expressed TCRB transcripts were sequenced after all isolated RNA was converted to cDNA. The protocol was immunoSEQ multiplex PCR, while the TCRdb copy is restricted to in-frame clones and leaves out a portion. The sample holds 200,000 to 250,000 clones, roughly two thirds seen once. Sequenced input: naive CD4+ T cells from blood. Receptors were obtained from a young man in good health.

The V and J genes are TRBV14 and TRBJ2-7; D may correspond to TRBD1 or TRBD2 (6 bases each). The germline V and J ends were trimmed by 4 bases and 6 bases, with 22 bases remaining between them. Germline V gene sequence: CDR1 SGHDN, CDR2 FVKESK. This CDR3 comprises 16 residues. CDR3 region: CASSPSFPGADTEQYF. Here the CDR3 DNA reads TGTGCCAGCAGCCCCTCCTTCCCGGGGGCAGATACCGAGCAGTACTTC.

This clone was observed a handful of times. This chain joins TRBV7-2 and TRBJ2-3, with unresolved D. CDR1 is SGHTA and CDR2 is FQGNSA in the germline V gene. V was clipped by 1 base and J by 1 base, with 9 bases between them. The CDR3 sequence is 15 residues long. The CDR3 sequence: CASSLDPLGTDTQYF. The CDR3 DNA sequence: TGTGCCAGCAGCTTAGACCCGCTGGGCACAGATACGCAGTATTTT.

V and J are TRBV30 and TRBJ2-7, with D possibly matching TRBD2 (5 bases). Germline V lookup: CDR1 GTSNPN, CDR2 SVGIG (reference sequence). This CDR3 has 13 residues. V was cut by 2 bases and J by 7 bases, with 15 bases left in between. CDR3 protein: CAWSLRDPTEQYF. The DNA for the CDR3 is TGTGCCTGGAGTCTACGGGATCCCACTGAGCAGTACTTC.

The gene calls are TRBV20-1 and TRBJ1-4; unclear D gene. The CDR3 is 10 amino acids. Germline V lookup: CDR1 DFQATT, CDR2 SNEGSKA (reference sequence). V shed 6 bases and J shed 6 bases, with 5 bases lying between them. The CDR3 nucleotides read TGCAGTGCCGCCTATGAAAAACTGTTTTTT. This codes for CSAAYEKLFF.

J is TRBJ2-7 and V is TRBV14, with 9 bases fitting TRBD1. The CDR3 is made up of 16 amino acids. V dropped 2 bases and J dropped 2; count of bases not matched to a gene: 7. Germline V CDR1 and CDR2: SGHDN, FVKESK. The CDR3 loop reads CASSQPGTGKPYEQYF. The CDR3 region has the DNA TGTGCCAGCAGCCAACCCGGGACAGGGAAGCCCTACGAGCAGTACTTC.

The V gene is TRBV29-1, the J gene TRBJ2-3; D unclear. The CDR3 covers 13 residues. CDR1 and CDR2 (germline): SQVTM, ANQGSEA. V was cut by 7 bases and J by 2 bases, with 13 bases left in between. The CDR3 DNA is TGCAGCGCGTCAAGCCGATACACAGATACGCAGTATTTT. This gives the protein CSASSRYTDTQYF.

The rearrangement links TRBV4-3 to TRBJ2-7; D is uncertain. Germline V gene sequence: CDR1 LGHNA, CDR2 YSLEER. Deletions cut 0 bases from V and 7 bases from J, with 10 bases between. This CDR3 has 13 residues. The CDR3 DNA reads TGCGCCAGCAGCCAAGAGTCGAATGCGGAGCAGTACTTC. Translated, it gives CASSQESNAEQYF.

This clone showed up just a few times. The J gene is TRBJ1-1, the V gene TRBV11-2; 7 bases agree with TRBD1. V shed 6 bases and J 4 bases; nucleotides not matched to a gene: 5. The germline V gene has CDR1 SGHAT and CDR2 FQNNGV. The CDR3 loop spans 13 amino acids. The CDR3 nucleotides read TGTGCCAGCAGGAGGGGGCCGGGCACTGAAGCTTTCTTT. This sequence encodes CASRRGPGTEAFF.

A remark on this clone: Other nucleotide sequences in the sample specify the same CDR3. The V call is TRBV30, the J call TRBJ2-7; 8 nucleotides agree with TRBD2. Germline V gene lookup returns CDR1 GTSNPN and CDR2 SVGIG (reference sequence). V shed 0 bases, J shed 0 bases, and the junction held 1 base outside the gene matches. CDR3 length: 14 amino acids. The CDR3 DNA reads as TGTGCCTGGAGTGTACTAGCGGCCTCCTACGAGCAGTACTTC. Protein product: CAWSVLAASYEQYF.

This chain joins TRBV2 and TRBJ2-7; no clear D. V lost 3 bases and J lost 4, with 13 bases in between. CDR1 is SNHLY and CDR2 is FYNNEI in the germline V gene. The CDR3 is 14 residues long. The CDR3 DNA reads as TGTGCCAGCAGTGAGGGCGGCAAAGTATACGAGCAGTACTTC. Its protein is CASSEGGKVYEQYF.

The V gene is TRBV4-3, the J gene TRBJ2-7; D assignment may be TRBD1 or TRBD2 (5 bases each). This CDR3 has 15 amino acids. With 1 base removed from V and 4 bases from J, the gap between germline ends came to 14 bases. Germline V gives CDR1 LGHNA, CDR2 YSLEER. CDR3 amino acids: CASSQGRGEGYEQYF. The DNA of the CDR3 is TGCGCCAGCAGCCAAGGTAGAGGGGAAGGTTACGAGCAGTACTTC.

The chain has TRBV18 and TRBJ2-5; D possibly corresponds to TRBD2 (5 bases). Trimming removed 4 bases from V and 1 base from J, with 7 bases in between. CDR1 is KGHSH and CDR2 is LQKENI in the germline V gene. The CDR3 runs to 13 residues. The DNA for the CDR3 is TGTGCCAGCTCACAGGACTTCCAAGAGACCCAGTACTTC. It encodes CASSQDFQETQYF.

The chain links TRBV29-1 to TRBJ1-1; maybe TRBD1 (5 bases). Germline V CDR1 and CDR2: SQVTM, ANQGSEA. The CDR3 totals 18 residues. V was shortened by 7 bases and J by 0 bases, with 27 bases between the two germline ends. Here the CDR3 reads CSAAGTSQAPRMNTEAFF. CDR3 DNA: TGCAGCGCCGCCGGGACTAGCCAAGCCCCACGCATGAACACTGAAGCTTTCTTT.

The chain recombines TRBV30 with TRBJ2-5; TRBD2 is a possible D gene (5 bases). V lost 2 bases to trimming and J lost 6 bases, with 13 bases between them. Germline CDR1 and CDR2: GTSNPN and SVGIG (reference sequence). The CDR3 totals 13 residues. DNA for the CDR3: TGTGCCTGGAGTCCCCTGGGAGTGAAGACCCAGTACTTC. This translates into CAWSPLGVKTQYF.